Listed below are T cell receptor beta chains from one sample, sequenced in a study of blood T cell repertoires in COVID-19. Produced via immunoSEQ multiplex PCR; TCRdb's table is partial and in-frame only. Among fewer than 250,000 clones listed, about nine tenths were seen once. Sequenced sample: peripheral blood. The receptors shown here come from a man aged 25 to 40 with COVID-19, enrolled during active disease. Each CDR3 is given with its conserved first and last residue. The D gene is left open where the match is weak. Clone size is shown for a subset of rows, as once, few, many or a class of expanded clone.

abundance,v_gene,j_gene,d_gene,CDR3nt,CDR3aa
.,TRBV30,TRBJ1-2,.,TGTGCCTGGAGTGAGGGGGTTAACTATGGCTACACCTTC,CAWSEGVNYGYTF
.,TRBV5-4,TRBJ2-2,.,TGTGCCAGCAGCCGCCGACAGAGCAACACCGGGGAGCTGTTTTTT,CASSRRQSNTGELFF
.,TRBV6-2/TRBV6-3,TRBJ2-5,TRBD1,TGTGCCAGCAGTGGAGGACAGGGGTGGGAGACCCAGTACTTC,CASSGGQGWETQYF
.,TRBV5-1,TRBJ1-1,.,TGCGCCAGCAGCTTCGCGGCCAGAATGAACACTGAAGCTTTCTTT,CASSFAARMNTEAFF
.,TRBV3-1/TRBV3-2,TRBJ1-2,.,TGTGCCAGCAGCCTACCAGGGAAAAGTAAAGGCTACACCTTC,CASSLPGKSKGYTF
.,TRBV5-1,TRBJ2-3,TRBD2,TGCGCCAGCTCAACACTAGCGGGGAGCACAGATACGCAGTATTTT,CASSTLAGSTDTQYF
few,TRBV6-5,TRBJ2-7,.,TGTGCCAGCAGTTACTCCCCCGGGGACTCCTACGAGCAGTACTTC,CASSYSPGDSYEQYF
once,TRBV5-1,TRBJ2-1,.,TGCGCCAGCAGCTTGGACACCTCAGAAGAGCAGTTCTTC,CASSLDTSEEQFF
.,TRBV6-1,TRBJ1-1,.,TGTGCCAGCAGTGAAGTTTTTTTAGGTGACAGAGAAAAAGAAGCTTTCTTT,CASSEVFLGDREKEAFF
.,TRBV7-9,TRBJ2-3,TRBD2,TGTGCCAGCAGCGAACGACTAGCGGGGGGGCTGGCAGATACGCAGTATTTT,CASSERLAGGLADTQYF
once,TRBV29-1,TRBJ1-2,.,TGCAGCGTGCGGACAGCGTTGACCTATGGCTACACCTTC,CSVRTALTYGYTF
.,TRBV19,TRBJ1-1,TRBD1,TGTGCCAGTAGCAAACAGGGGACGGGTGAAGCTTTCTTT,CASSKQGTGEAFF
.,TRBV5-1,TRBJ2-5,TRBD1,TGCGCCAGCAGCACACGGGGACAGGGCCAAGAGACCCAGTACTTC,CASSTRGQGQETQYF
.,TRBV4-1,TRBJ2-3,TRBD2,TGCGCCAGCAGCCAAGATAGGGCGGGGGGGGTCACAGATACGCAGTATTTT,CASSQDRAGGVTDTQYF
.,TRBV4-1,TRBJ1-3,TRBD1,TGCGCCAGCAGCCAAGATCAATGGGACAGTGGAAACACCATATATTTT,CASSQDQWDSGNTIYF
.,TRBV4-2,TRBJ2-5,TRBD2,TGTGCCAGCAGCCATGGGGAGGTAGGGGCGGGGGGTGGAGAGACCCAGTACTTC,CASSHGEVGAGGGETQYF
.,TRBV5-1,TRBJ1-6,.,TGCGCCAGCAGCTTGGCCGGGAGGGTCCGTTCACCCCTCCACTTT,CASSLAGRVRSPLHF
.,TRBV11-1,TRBJ1-2,.,TGTGCCAGCAGCTTCGGACAGCATGGCTACACCTTC,CASSFGQHGYTF